This T cell receptor (beta chain) is from a study of radiotherapy plus CTLA-4 blockade in lung cancer. Overall study: Among all patients, about 19% showed objective responses, while roughly 28% had disease control. Study-wide results and limits: An expansion of tumor-derived TCR clones occurred in blood after radiotherapy plus ipilimumab.

Ipilimumab CTLA-4 blockade and focal radiation were given to patients with chemo-refractory metastatic non-small-cell lung cancer. Germline values: CDR1 SGHTA, CDR2 FQGNSA. This CDR3 is 15 amino acids long. With 5 bases clipped from V and 3 bases from J, the junction kept 3 bases outside the gene matches. This clone was detected only a few times. Its matching antigen is unknown. The assay was immunoSEQ multiplex PCR, and TCRdb's table has in-frame clones only and misses some. In the table there are about 76,000 clones, approximately 84% of which are singletons. This receptor was identified in a human donor with non-small cell lung cancer who had stable disease on radiotherapy plus ipilimumab. Specimen: peripheral blood, collected from a patient treated with radiotherapy plus ipilimumab. This sequence joins TRBV7-2 and TRBJ2-7, with TRBD2 matching over 14 bases. CDR3 nucleotide sequence: TGTGCCAGCAGCACCGGGACTAGCGGGAGCTACGAGCAGTACTTC. Its translation is CASSTGTSGSYEQYF. Full variable domain (outside the CDR3, taken from reference TRBV7-2 and TRBJ2-7): GAGVSQSPSNKVTEKGKDVELRCDPISGHTALYWYRQSLGQGLEFLIYFQGNSAPDKSGLPSDRFSAERTGGSVSTLTIQRTQQEDSAVYLCASSTGTSGSYEQYFGPGTRLTVT.